Below are 8 T cell receptor beta chains sequenced from a single sample in a study of Ad26.COV2.S vaccination and SARS-CoV-2 variants. Using immunoSEQ multiplex PCR, the repertoire was profiled, and TCRdb retains in-frame clones only, with some absent. Here the sample spans roughly 400,000 clones, about 91% being singletons. The treatment denotes: around 19 received Ad26.COV2.S at low or high dose, single or two shots; about 5 received placebo; per-sample allocation not given. Repertoires come from day 63 after the first vaccine or placebo injection. The sample here was peripheral blood, taken in a trial of Ad26.COV2.S vaccine versus placebo. The source of these receptors is a person between 18 and 59 years old who received the Ad26.COV2.S COVID-19 vaccine or a placebo.

V usage is TRBV29-1 and J usage is TRBJ2-3; 13 bases are shared with TRBD2. Germline CDR1 SQVTM, CDR2 ANQGSEA. The junction had 3 bases not matched to a gene; V was cut back by 1 base and J by 2 bases. The CDR3 has 16 residues. CDR3 loop: CSVEGGTSGATDTQYF. As DNA, the CDR3 is TGCAGCGTTGAAGGAGGGACTAGCGGGGCCACAGATACGCAGTATTTT.

V usage is TRBV4-1 and J usage is TRBJ2-7; D might be TRBD1 or TRBD2, each matching 6 bases. Germline V gives CDR1 MGHRA, CDR2 YSYEKL. Trimming took 0 bases from V and 6 from J, leaving 24 bases between them. The CDR3 has 18 amino acids. The CDR3 is CASSQDIGGTWGASEQYF. The CDR3 DNA follows: TGCGCCAGCAGCCAAGATATTGGAGGGACCTGGGGGGCTTCCGAGCAGTACTTC.

The chain joins TRBV7-2 to TRBJ1-6; D ambiguous. Germline values: CDR1 SGHTA, CDR2 FQGNSA. CDR3 length: 13 residues. Trimming cost V 5 bases and J 4 bases, with 6 bases left between them. The DNA for the CDR3 is TGTGCCAGCAGCCCACAGTATAATTCACCCCTCCACTTT. This encodes CASSPQYNSPLHF.

V and J are TRBV5-6 and TRBJ2-7; D is perhaps TRBD2 (6 bases). Trimming pared 4 bases from V and 3 bases from J, leaving 14 bases between. In germline, CDR1 is SGHDT, CDR2 YYEEEE. CDR3 length: 14 residues. The CDR3, as DNA: TGTGCCAGCAGCCCCGGATACGGGGGCTACGAGCAGTACTTC. This encodes CASSPGYGGYEQYF. The whole variable domain, remainder taken from reference TRBV5-6 and TRBJ2-7, is DAGVTQSPTHLIKTRGQQVTLRCSPKSGHDTVSWYQQALGQGPQFIFQYYEEEERQRGNFPDRFSGHQFPNYSSELNVNALLLGDSALYLCASSPGYGGYEQYFGPGTRLTVT.

The chain joins TRBV2 to TRBJ1-1; 7 nucleotides match TRBD1. From germline, CDR1 is SNHLY and CDR2 FYNNEI. The CDR3 has 15 amino acids. V lost 6 bases and J lost 1; bases outside the gene matches: 8. The CDR3, as DNA: TGTGCCAGCAGGGTACAGGGGTCGACGAACACTGAAGCTTTCTTT. Its protein is CASRVQGSTNTEAFF.

This chain joins TRBV5-1 and TRBJ2-7; 10 bases agree with TRBD2. The CDR3 totals 15 residues. V shed 0 bases, J shed 5 bases, and the junction held 5 bases outside the gene matches. Germline assignment: CDR1 SGHRS and CDR2 YFSETQ. CDR3 in amino acids: CASSLGLAGAHEQYF. Written as DNA, the CDR3 is TGCGCCAGCAGCTTGGGGCTAGCGGGAGCCCACGAGCAGTACTTC. The full variable domain, in which reference TRBV5-1 and TRBJ2-7 provide the parts outside the CDR3, is KAGVTQTPRYLIKTRGQQVTLSCSPISGHRSVSWYQQTPGQGLQFLFEYFSETQRNKGNFPGRFSGRQFSNSRSEMNVSTLELGDSALYLCASSLGLAGAHEQYFGPGTRLTVT.

This clone was recorded once. J is TRBJ2-3 and V is TRBV19, with D hard to call. Germline CDR1 is LNHDA and CDR2 is SQIVND (reference sequence). V shed 5 bases and J shed 3 bases, with 9 bases lying between them. The CDR3 is 13 amino acids. The CDR3 region has the DNA TGTGCCAGTAGTCCTAGAGGAACAGATACGCAGTATTTT. Protein sequence: CASSPRGTDTQYF.

There are a few counts of this clone. This may be a read error: a much more frequent sequence differs by one nucleotide. Distinct nucleotide sequences in the sample also encode this CDR3. The rearrangement links TRBV28 to TRBJ1-1; D is ambiguous. The CDR3 is 11 amino acids. Germline lookup yields CDR1 MDHEN and CDR2 SYDVKM. V dropped 3 bases and J dropped 3 bases, with 2 bases sitting between them. The CDR3 here is CASSLDTEAFF. Here the CDR3 DNA reads TGTGCCAGCAGTTTGGACACTGAAGCTTTCTTT. The variable domain in full, completed from reference TRBV28 and TRBJ1-1, reads DVKVTQSSRYLVKRTGEKVFLECVQDMDHENMFWYRQDPGLGLRLIYFSYDVKMKEKGDIPEGYSVSREKKERFSLILESASTNQTSMYLCASSLDTEAFFGQGTRLTVV.